The clone carrying this T cell receptor (beta chain) was detected many times. Its cognate antigen is unknown. The ends lost 5 bases at V and 1 base at J; junction bases unmatched: 9. The CDR3 has 17 amino acids. The germline V gene encodes CDR1 SEHNR and CDR2 FQNEAQ (reference sequence). This sample was included in a study of human T cells and chemical hapten exposure. Whole-study context: It was small differences in pooled library volume that mainly caused per-sample TCR yields to vary. Findings and caveats of the study: The study found that DPC sensitization did not change TCRs above 1 in 1000 frequency.

Time point of the sample: healthy volunteer bleed at 2 weeks. Total RNA extraction was carried out from unfractionated whole blood. It was the library that attached unique molecular identifiers to individual cDNA molecules. Authors' analysis steps: 100,000 or so TCRs per sample was the median, with a range of roughly 23,224 to 690,600. In TCRdb, the RACE reads were re-called with MiXCR into one record per CDR3 protein. For this entry, the V and J calls and clone size follow TCRdb and not the study's own pipeline. The table shows roughly 100,000 distinct CDR3 sequences, with approximately 9.7% occurring only once.

Material for sequencing was whole blood. This TCR was recovered from a female donor in good health. Some clones in this sample may be carry-over from other donors' samples. The chain combines TRBV7-9 with TRBJ2-7; 12 bases fit TRBD2. DNA of the CDR3: TGTGCCAGCAGCCCAACTCCGACTAGCGGGAGATCCTACGAGCAGTACTTC. Translation: CASSPTPTSGRSYEQYF.